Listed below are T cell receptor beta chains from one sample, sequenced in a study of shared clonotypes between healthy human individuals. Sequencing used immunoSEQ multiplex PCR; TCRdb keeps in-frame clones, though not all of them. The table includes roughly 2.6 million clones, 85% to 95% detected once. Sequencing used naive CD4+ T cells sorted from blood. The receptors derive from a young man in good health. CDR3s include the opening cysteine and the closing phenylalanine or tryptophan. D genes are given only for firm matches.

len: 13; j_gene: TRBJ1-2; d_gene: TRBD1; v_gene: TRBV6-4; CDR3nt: TGTGCCAGCAGGATGACAGGGGTAGGTGGCTACACCTTC; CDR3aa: CASRMTGVGGYTF
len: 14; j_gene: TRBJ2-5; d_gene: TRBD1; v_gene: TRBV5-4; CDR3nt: TGTGCCAGCAGTCAAGGACAGGTGATGGGGACCCAGTACTTC; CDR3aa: CASSQGQVMGTQYF
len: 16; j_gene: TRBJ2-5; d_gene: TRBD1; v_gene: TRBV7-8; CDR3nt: TGTGCCAGCAGCTTCCGGGACAGGAACATCCAAGAGACCCAGTACTTC; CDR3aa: CASSFRDRNIQETQYF
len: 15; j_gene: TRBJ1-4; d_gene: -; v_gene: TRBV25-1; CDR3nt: TGTGCCAGCAGTGAATTTGGACCGCCGTCTGAAAAACTGTTTTTT; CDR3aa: CASSEFGPPSEKLFF
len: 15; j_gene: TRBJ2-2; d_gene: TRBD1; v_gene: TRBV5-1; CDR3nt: TGCGCCAGCAGCACCTGGACAGGGGTCACCGGGGAGCTGTTTTTT; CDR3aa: CASSTWTGVTGELFF
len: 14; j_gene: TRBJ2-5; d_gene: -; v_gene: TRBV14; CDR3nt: TGTGCCAGCAGCGACAGGTCTAGGCAAGAGACCCAGTACTTC; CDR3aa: CASSDRSRQETQYF
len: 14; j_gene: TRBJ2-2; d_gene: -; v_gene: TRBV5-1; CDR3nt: TGCGCCAGCAGCTTGCCAGGAGGCACCGGGGAGCTGTTTTTT; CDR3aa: CASSLPGGTGELFF
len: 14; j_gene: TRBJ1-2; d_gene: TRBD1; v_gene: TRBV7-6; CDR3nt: TGTGCCAGCAGCTTAGGGACAGGGAATTATGGCTACACCTTC; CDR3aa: CASSLGTGNYGYTF
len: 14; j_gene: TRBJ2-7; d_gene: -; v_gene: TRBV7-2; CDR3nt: TGTGCCAGCAGCCCGCGGACAGCACCCTACGAGCAGTACTTC; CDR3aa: CASSPRTAPYEQYF
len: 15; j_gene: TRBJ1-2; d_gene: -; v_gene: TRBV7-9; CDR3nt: TGTGCCACCTCCTCTAGAGTTGGGGGCAACTATGGCTACACCTTC; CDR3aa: CATSSRVGGNYGYTF